These T cell receptor beta chains were read from a single sample in a study of shared clonotypes between healthy human individuals. Clones were sequenced by immunoSEQ multiplex PCR, and TCRdb holds only the in-frame ones, with some missing. The sample shows around 2.1 million clones, roughly 95% of them seen only once. Sequencing was performed on naive CD4+ T cells sorted from blood. Source of these receptors: a man between 18 and 35 years old in good health. Both conserved end residues are part of each CDR3.

v_call	cdr3_length	cdr3_aa
TRBV4-1	14	CASTPGSLTDTQYF
TRBV28	14	CASSEGQHTGELFF
TRBV28	14	CASSLRDREETQYF
TRBV2	13	CASSRGANSPLHF
TRBV7-2	15	CASSQQGLATYEQYF
TRBV4-3	17	CASSQDGEGWYTGELFF
TRBV2	15	CASSVDLATDNEQFF
TRBV6-1	17	CASSARPGRTSYNEQFF
TRBV19	16	CASSALTSGGRNTQYF
TRBV7-9	14	CASSPSGGSTEAFF
TRBV11-2	16	CASSASGGGGTDTQYF
TRBV7-9	15	CASSQDRVLGETQYF
TRBV6-5	14	CASSYAGPDLAQFF
TRBV6-5	15	CASSLEPGRFYEQYF
TRBV30	14	CASTGGIYNSPLHF
TRBV20-1	11	CSARRGYEQYF
TRBV2	12	CASSEGTTEAFF
TRBV9	15	CASSVGVESSYEQYF
TRBV5-1	15	CASSLGDRDVDEQFF